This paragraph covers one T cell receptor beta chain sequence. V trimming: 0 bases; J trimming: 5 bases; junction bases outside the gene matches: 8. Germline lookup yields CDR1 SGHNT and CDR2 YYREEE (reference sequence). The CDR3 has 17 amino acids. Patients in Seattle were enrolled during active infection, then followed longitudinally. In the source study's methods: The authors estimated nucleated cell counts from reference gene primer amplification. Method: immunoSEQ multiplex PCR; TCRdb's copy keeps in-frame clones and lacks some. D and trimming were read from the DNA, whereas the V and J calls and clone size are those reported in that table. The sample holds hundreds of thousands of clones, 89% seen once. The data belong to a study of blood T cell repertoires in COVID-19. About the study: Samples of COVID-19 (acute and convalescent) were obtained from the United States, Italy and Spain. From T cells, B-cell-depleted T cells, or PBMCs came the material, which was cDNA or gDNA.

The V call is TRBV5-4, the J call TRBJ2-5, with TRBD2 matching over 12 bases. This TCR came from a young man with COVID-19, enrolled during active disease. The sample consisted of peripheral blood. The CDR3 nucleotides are TGTGCCAGCAGCTTGGCCTTTCTAGCGGGGGGGCTGGAGACCCAGTACTTC. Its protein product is CASSLAFLAGGLETQYF.